These T cell receptor beta chains were read from a single sample in a study of cytomegalovirus exposure and HLA in healthy donors. Here immunoSEQ multiplex PCR was the method, and the copy in TCRdb shows in-frame clones only, minus some. The data show some 150,000 clones, with about 64% seen just once and 2.4% held by the top ten. The sample taken for sequencing was PBMCs. The receptors originated from a woman in her forties in good health and CMV-seronegative. The CDR3 runs from the conserved cysteine through the conserved F or W. Each record gives: J gene, V gene, clone size, D gene, CDR3 DNA, CDR3 protein. D genes are given only for firm matches. Clone sizes are given selectively: once, few, many, or a class where the clone is expanded.

TRBJ1-5 TRBV4-1 few TRBD1 TGCGCCAGCAGCCAAGACGGGGGACAGGTCTTCAATCAGCCCCAGCATTTT CASSQDGGQVFNQPQHF
TRBJ1-4 TRBV28 - TRBD1 TGTGCCAGCAGTCCGCCGGGACAGCTTAATGAAAAACTGTTTTTT CASSPPGQLNEKLFF
TRBJ1-1 TRBV11-1 - - TGTGCCAGCAGCTTAGCGCAGTCGACTGAAGCTTTCTTT CASSLAQSTEAFF
TRBJ2-1 TRBV7-2 - - TGTGCCAGCAGCTTGCGCCGGTACAATGAGCAGTTCTTC CASSLRRYNEQFF
TRBJ1-1 TRBV2 - - TGTGCCAGACAGGAGAGGAACACTGAAGCTTTCTTT CARQERNTEAFF
TRBJ2-1 TRBV7-6 - TRBD2 TGTGCCAGCAGCTTAGCGCAAACTAGCGGGGGCCTCAATGAGCAGTTCTTC CASSLAQTSGGLNEQFF
TRBJ1-5 TRBV7-8 - TRBD1 TGTGCCAGCAGCCCGCTGGGACAGAGCAATCAGCCCCAGCATTTT CASSPLGQSNQPQHF
TRBJ2-5 TRBV29-1 - TRBD2 TGCAGCGTTCAGCTACTAGCGGGGTTTACTCAAGAGACCCAGTACTTC CSVQLLAGFTQETQYF
TRBJ1-1 TRBV5-6 few - TGTGCCAGCAATGGATTCAGGGCGGGAGACACTGAAGCTTTCTTT CASNGFRAGDTEAFF
TRBJ2-7 TRBV4-3 - TRBD2 TGCGCCAGCAGCCCGTTGACTAGCGGGGGGTCCTCCGAGCAGTACTTC CASSPLTSGGSSEQYF
TRBJ2-3 TRBV6-1 - - TGTGCCAGCAGTGATCGACTCACAGATACGCAGTATTTT CASSDRLTDTQYF
TRBJ1-2 TRBV19 - TRBD1 TGTGCCAGTAGTCTACGGACAGGGAGGGATGGCTACACCTTC CASSLRTGRDGYTF
TRBJ1-3 TRBV5-1 - TRBD1 TGCGCCAGCAGCTTGGTCGGGACAGGGGGAAACACCATATATTTT CASSLVGTGGNTIYF
TRBJ1-1 TRBV7-2 - TRBD1 TGTGCCAGCAGCTTAGCTCTCGGACAGGGGAATATAAGGAACACTGAAGCTTTCTTT CASSLALGQGNIRNTEAFF
TRBJ2-3 TRBV11-1 - - TGTGCCAGCAGGGTCGGGGTTTTCGGCACAGATACGCAGTATTTT CASRVGVFGTDTQYF
TRBJ2-1 TRBV2 - - TGTGCCAGCACCAAAACGGCGGGAACTACAAATGAGCAGTTCTTC CASTKTAGTTNEQFF
TRBJ1-3 TRBV5-6 once TRBD1 TGTGCCAGCAGCGGATGGGACAGGGGGCCCGGAAACACCATATATTTT CASSGWDRGPGNTIYF
TRBJ1-1 TRBV7-2 - - TGTGCCAGCAGCCTTCAGGGGGAAGCTTTCTTT CASSLQGEAFF
TRBJ2-1 TRBV20-1 - - TGCAGTGCTTGGGGAGATGAGCAGTTCTTC CSAWGDEQFF
TRBJ1-1 TRBV5-1 - - TGCGCCAGCAGCTTGGAGCGGGGTAACACTGAAGCTTTCTTT CASSLERGNTEAFF
TRBJ1-3 TRBV7-9 - - TGTGCCAGCAGCTTAGGCCAGGGGCTGAACACCATATATTTT CASSLGQGLNTIYF
TRBJ1-1 TRBV5-1 - TRBD1 TGCGCCAGCAGCTTGGGTGACAGGGTTGAAGCTTTCTTT CASSLGDRVEAFF
TRBJ2-7 TRBV25-1 few - TGTGCCAGCAGTGAAACGGGCCCCTCGACGGTTGGAGGCTACGAGCAGTACTTC CASSETGPSTVGGYEQYF
TRBJ1-1 TRBV6-1 few - TGTGCCAGCAGTGAAATGGGGTCCTGGGGGGACACTGAAGCTTTCTTT CASSEMGSWGDTEAFF
TRBJ2-7 TRBV7-8 - - TGTGCCAGCAGCCGAAGTGGGGTACCCAGGGGCTACGAGCAGTACTTC CASSRSGVPRGYEQYF
TRBJ1-2 TRBV4-3 - - TGCGCCAGCAGCCCCTCGGAGTTGTACTATGGCTACACCTTC CASSPSELYYGYTF
TRBJ1-2 TRBV11-2 few TRBD1 TGTGCCAGCAGCTCGACAGGGATGGGTGGCTACACCTTC CASSSTGMGGYTF